Reported below is one TCR beta chain. Antigen specificity is unknown. The CDR3 is made up of 12 amino acids. V gave up 0 bases and J gave up 8 bases, with 7 bases separating them. In germline, CDR1 is SGDLS, CDR2 YYNGEE. Assay used: immunoSEQ multiplex PCR; TCRdb lists only in-frame clones, some missing. The sample contains 30,000 to 35,000 clones, approximately 85% of which appear only once. The data are from a study of PD-1 blockade in classical Hodgkin lymphoma. Findings of the study overall: Reported baseline diversity: healthy donors highest, relapsed/refractory patients lowest. Exclusion removed patients who began nivolumab under 1 year after ASCT. Diversity in CD4+ TCRs, unlike that measured in CD8+ TCRs, had risen significantly by C4D1.

Each of the patients experienced relapse following autologous stem cell transplantation, and their brentuximab vedotin exposure differed. The chain couples TRBV9 to TRBJ2-3; no clear D. This specimen consisted of peripheral blood mononuclear cells (PBMCs), obtained at baseline. This TCR was sampled from a human donor with classical Hodgkin lymphoma. As DNA, the CDR3 is TGTGCCAGCAGCGTAGGGGGATCTACGCAGTATTTT. As protein: CASSVGGSTQYF.